This T cell receptor (beta chain) was recovered during a study of human T cells and chemical hapten exposure. Study at large: Per-sample TCR yield variation was attributed mainly to small pooled library volume differences. General study findings and limits: Once DPC sensitization occurred, TCRs above 1 in 1000 frequency showed no change.

Time point reported: healthy volunteer bleed at 6 weeks. Blood, whole and unfractionated, served as the source for total RNA extraction. The study used a library that attached unique molecular identifiers to individual cDNA molecules. In the original workflow: Sample TCR totals centred on a median of about 92,000, ranging about 20,000 to 700,000. TCRdb independently ran MiXCR on the RACE reads; one entry per CDR3 protein. TCRdb, not the original authors, processed these V and J calls. The repertoire consists of approximately 84,000 distinct CDR3 sequences, with about 8.6% occurring once and the leading ten covering roughly 1.5%. On this clonotype: Antigen specificity is unknown.

The sequence derives from a male donor in good health. Some clones in this sample may be carry-over from other donors' samples. Sample: whole blood.

CDR3 loop: CASSELDNQPQHF. In nucleotides, the CDR3 is TGTGCCAGCAGTGAGCTAGACAATCAGCCCCAGCATTTT. This sequence joins TRBV2 and TRBJ1-5; D uncertain. The germline V gene encodes CDR1 SNHLY and CDR2 FYNNEI. The CDR3 has 13 residues. V lost 3 bases and J lost 3, with 6 bases in between.